These 3 T cell receptor beta chains originate from one sample sequenced in a study of tumour-infiltrating T cells in Burkitt lymphoma. Sequenced by immunoSEQ multiplex PCR; TCRdb stores in-frame clones only, minus some. This sample has 5,000 to 7,000 clones; approximately 9.9% occur once, and the top ten carry about 2%. Input material: tumor tissue. These receptors originate from a human donor with diffuse large B-cell lymphoma.

V usage is TRBV28 and J usage is TRBJ1-3; D unclear. V was clipped by 3 bases and J by 0 bases, with 18 bases between them. This CDR3 has 18 amino acids. Germline CDR1 and CDR2: MDHEN and SYDVKM. This chain's CDR3 is CASSFLSGGPTSGNTIYF. Here the CDR3 DNA reads TGTGCCAGCAGTTTTTTGTCAGGAGGTCCGACCTCTGGAAACACCATATATTTT.

The genes are TRBV30 and TRBJ1-2; 7 bases fit TRBD1. The germline V gene encodes CDR1 GTSNPN and CDR2 SVGIG (reference sequence). The CDR3 spans 14 residues. The V and J ends lost 0 bases and 4 bases, in that order; junction bases with no gene match: 5. The CDR3 DNA reads as TGTGCCTGGAGTGTTAACAGGGGTGGCTATGGCTACACCTTC. This codes for CAWSVNRGGYGYTF.

V gene TRBV4-1 combines with J gene TRBJ2-4; 8 bases fit TRBD1. After removal of 4 bases from V and 5 bases from J, the junction contained 4 bases not matched to a gene. The CDR3 loop spans 14 amino acids. Germline loops: CDR1 MGHRA, CDR2 YSYEKL. The CDR3 reads CASSPVDRENIQYF. DNA for the CDR3: TGCGCCAGCAGCCCCGTGGACAGGGAAAACATTCAGTACTTC.